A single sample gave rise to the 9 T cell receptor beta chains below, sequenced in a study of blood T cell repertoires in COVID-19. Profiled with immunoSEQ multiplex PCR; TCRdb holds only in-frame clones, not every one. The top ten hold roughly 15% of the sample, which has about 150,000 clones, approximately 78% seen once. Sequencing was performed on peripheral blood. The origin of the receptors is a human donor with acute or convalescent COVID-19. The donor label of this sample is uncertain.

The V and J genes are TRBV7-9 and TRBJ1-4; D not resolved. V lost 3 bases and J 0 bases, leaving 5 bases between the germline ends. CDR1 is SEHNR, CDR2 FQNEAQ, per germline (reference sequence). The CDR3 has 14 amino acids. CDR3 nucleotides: TGTGCCAGCAGCTTCCTTGCAACTAATGAAAAACTGTTTTTT. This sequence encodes CASSFLATNEKLFF.

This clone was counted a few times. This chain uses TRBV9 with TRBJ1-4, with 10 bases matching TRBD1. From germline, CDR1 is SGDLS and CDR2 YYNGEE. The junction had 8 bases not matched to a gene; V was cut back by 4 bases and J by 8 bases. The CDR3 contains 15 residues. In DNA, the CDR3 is TGTGCCAGCAGCCCCAGGACAGGGGGTCTAGAAAAACTGTTTTTT. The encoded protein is CASSPRTGGLEKLFF.

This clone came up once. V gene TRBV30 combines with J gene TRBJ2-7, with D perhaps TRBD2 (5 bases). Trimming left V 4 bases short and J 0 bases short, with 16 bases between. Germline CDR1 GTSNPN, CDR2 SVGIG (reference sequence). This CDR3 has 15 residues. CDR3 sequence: CAWTSQKGSSYEQYF. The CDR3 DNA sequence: TGTGCCTGGACAAGTCAGAAAGGGAGCTCCTACGAGCAGTACTTC. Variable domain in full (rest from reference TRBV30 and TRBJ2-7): SQTIHQWPATLVQPVGSPLSLECTVEGTSNPNLYWYRQAAGRGLQLLFYSVGIGQISSEVPQNLSASRPQDRQFILSSKKLLLSDSGFYLCAWTSQKGSSYEQYFGPGTRLTVT.

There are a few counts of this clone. This chain's CDR3 is CASSSRGENIQYF. The DNA of the CDR3 is TGTGCCAGCAGCTCACGGGGGGAAAACATTCAGTACTTC. The chain is built from TRBV11-3 and TRBJ2-4; 7 nucleotides match TRBD2. The germline V gene has CDR1 SGHNT and CDR2 YENEEA. Trimming at V came to 4 bases and at J to 5 bases, leaving 2 bases not matched to a gene. This CDR3 has 13 amino acids.

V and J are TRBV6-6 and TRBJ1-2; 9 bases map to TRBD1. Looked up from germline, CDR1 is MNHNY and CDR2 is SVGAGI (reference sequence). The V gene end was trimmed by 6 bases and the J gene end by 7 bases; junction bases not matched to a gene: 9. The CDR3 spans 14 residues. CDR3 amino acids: CASRGGQGLAGYTF. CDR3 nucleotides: TGTGCCAGCAGAGGTGGACAGGGGTTGGCTGGCTACACCTTC.

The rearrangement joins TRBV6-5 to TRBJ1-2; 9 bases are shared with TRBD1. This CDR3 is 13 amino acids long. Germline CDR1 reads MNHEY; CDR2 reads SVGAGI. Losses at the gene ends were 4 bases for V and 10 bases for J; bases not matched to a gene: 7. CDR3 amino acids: CASSSPDRGYYTF. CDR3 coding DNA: TGTGCCAGCAGTTCCCCGGACAGGGGATACTACACCTTC.

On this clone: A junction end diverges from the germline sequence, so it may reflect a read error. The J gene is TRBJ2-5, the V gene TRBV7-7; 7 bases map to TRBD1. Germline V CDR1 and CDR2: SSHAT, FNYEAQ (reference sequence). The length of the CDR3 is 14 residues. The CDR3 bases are TGTGCTAGCAGCCTGGGACAGACCCAACGGACCCAGTACTTC. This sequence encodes CASSLGQTQRTQYF.

For the CDR3, the DNA is TGTGCCAGCAGCCACGGGGACTGGAGCTCCTATAATTCACCCCTCCACTTT. This gives the protein CASSHGDWSSYNSPLHF. The chain carries TRBV3-1 (or the pseudogene TRBV3-2) and TRBJ1-6, with D possibly TRBD1 on 5 matching bases. Germline loops: CDR1 LGHDT, CDR2 YNNKEL (reference sequence). V was pared by 3 bases and J by 0 bases, with 12 bases between. The CDR3 consists of 17 residues.

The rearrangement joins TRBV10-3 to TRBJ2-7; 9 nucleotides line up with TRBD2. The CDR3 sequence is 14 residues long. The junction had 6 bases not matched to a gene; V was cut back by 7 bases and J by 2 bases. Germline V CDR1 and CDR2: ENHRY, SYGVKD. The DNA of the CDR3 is TGTGCCATCAAAAGCGGGGGGCTCGCCTACGAGCAGTACTTC. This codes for CAIKSGGLAYEQYF.